These 25 T cell receptor beta chains were all obtained from the same sample, sequenced in a study of blood T cell repertoires in COVID-19. The repertoire was sequenced with immunoSEQ multiplex PCR; TCRdb's copy has only in-frame clones and lacks some. The table lists roughly 60,000 clones, roughly 85% of them singletons, with around 18% in the top ten. Sequenced material: peripheral blood. The origin of the receptors is a human donor in a cohort sampled during active COVID-19.

This clone appeared a single time. The rearrangement joins TRBV28 to TRBJ1-2; 7 bases are a match to TRBD1. This CDR3 is 16 amino acids long. The J segment lost 4 bases and the V segment lost 3 bases, leaving 11 bases of the junction unmatched. Looked up from germline, CDR1 is MDHEN and CDR2 is SYDVKM. The CDR3 spells CASSLAGQGVIYGYTF. The CDR3 nucleotides read TGTGCCAGCAGTTTGGCGGGGCAGGGGGTTATCTATGGCTACACCTTC.

The chain carries TRBV25-1 and TRBJ1-5; the D is unclear. Trimming shortened V by 1 base and J by 7 bases, and 8 bases separated the two germline ends. CDR1 and CDR2 (germline): MGHDK, SYGVNS. The CDR3 sequence is 13 residues long. CDR3 nucleotides: TGTGCCAGCAGTGAATGGTCGGAGCAGCCCCAGCATTTT. Translated, it gives CASSEWSEQPQHF.

The chain recombines TRBV5-6 with TRBJ1-4; the match to TRBD1 covers 9 bases. The ends lost 5 bases at V and 7 bases at J; junction bases unmatched: 15. Germline lookup yields CDR1 SGHDT and CDR2 YYEEEE. The length of the CDR3 is 17 residues. CDR3 protein: CASRRTGTGSVGEKLFF. Written as DNA, the CDR3 is TGTGCCAGCAGACGCACCGGGACAGGGAGTGTTGGTGAAAAACTGTTTTTT.

The J gene is TRBJ2-2, the V gene TRBV7-6, with 10 positions matching TRBD2. The V gene end was trimmed by 1 base and the J gene end by 6 bases; junction bases not matched to a gene: 11. The CDR3 is 18 residues long. The germline CDR1 and CDR2 sequences are SGHVS and FNYEAQ. DNA of the CDR3: TGTGCCAGCAGCTTAGAGGCCACTAGCGGGGCCAGTCCCGGGGAGCTGTTTTTT. This encodes CASSLEATSGASPGELFF. The full variable domain, with the rest looked up from reference TRBV7-6 and TRBJ2-2, is GAGVSQSPRYKVTKRGQDVALRCDPISGHVSLYWYRQALGQGPEFLTYFNYEAQQDKSGLPNDRFSAERPEGSISTLTIQRTEQRDSAMYRCASSLEATSGASPGELFFGEGSRLTVL.

This clone was recorded once. The V gene is TRBV6-1, the J gene TRBJ1-2; TRBD1 is a possible D gene (6 bases). V was pared by 2 bases and J by 4 bases, with 11 bases between. Germline V gene lookup returns CDR1 MNHNS and CDR2 SASEGT. CDR3 length: 14 amino acids. The CDR3 sequence is CASSETGQPYGYTF. The CDR3 coding sequence is TGTGCCAGCAGTGAAACCGGACAGCCCTATGGCTACACCTTC.

This clone was seen once. The chain is built from TRBV6-5 and TRBJ1-5; D is unresolved. The CDR3 length is 13 residues. Germline assignment: CDR1 MNHEY and CDR2 SVGAGI. Trimming stripped 9 bases from V and 11 bases from J, with 20 bases between. The chain's CDR3 is CARLPLMAATQHF. In DNA, the CDR3 is TGTGCCAGACTCCCGTTAATGGCGGCAACCCAGCATTTT.

As concerns this clone: The same CDR3 arises from other DNA sequences in this sample as well. This chain uses TRBV12-5 with TRBJ2-7, with 7 bases aligning to TRBD2. This CDR3 region has 13 residues. J gave up 7 bases and V 4 bases, and 7 bases lay outside the gene matches. In germline, CDR1 is LGHNT, CDR2 FRNRAP. The CDR3 spells CASGSVGGGEQYF. In DNA, the CDR3 is TGTGCTAGTGGTTCCGTGGGGGGAGGGGAGCAGTACTTC.

The rearrangement joins TRBV10-3 to TRBJ2-5; D call uncertain. This CDR3 has 13 amino acids. V was pared by 6 bases and J by 1 base, with 9 bases between. Germline CDR1 ENHRY, CDR2 SYGVKD. The CDR3 DNA follows: TGTGCCATCAGACCGGGTCCCCAAGAGACCCAGTACTTC. Its translation: CAIRPGPQETQYF.

This clone was counted only a few times. V and J are TRBV25-1 and TRBJ1-1; TRBD1 might be the D (5 bases). Germline V CDR1 and CDR2: MGHDK, SYGVNS. The CDR3 runs 14 residues. V lost 6 bases, J lost 1 base, and 12 bases lay in between. The CDR3 nucleotides are TGTGCCAGCAGCAGGACAACTCAGAACACTGAAGCTTTCTTT. It specifies CASSRTTQNTEAFF.

V usage is TRBV18 and J usage is TRBJ1-3; D gene unclear. Germline V gives CDR1 KGHSH, CDR2 LQKENI. This CDR3 spans 16 amino acids. Trimming removed 4 bases from V and 5 bases from J, with 18 bases in between. CDR3 DNA: TGTGCCAGCTCACTCGAGAGAGTATTCATCCGAAACACCATATATTTT. It translates to CASSLERVFIRNTIYF.

The rearrangement uses TRBV15 and TRBJ1-2; 8 positions agree with TRBD1. Trimming cost V 3 bases and J 7 bases; bases outside gene matches: 7. The CDR3 loop spans 14 amino acids. Germline lookup yields CDR1 LNHNV and CDR2 YYDKDF (reference sequence). The CDR3 DNA is TGTGCCACCAGCAGGGACAGGGCCTACCGTGGCTACACCTTC. This translates into CATSRDRAYRGYTF.

The V and J genes are TRBV28 and TRBJ2-3, with a tentative D call TRBD2 (7 bases). The V gene's germline CDR1 is MDHEN and CDR2 SYDVKM. The CDR3 is 17 amino acids. The germline V and J ends were trimmed by 5 bases and 6 bases, with 24 bases remaining between them. The CDR3 reads CASSPTARGGGRDTQYF. As DNA, the CDR3 is TGTGCCAGCAGTCCCACGGCGAGGGGGGGCGGAAGGGATACGCAGTATTTT.

J is TRBJ1-5 and V is TRBV4-1, with 9 positions matching TRBD1. Losses at the gene ends were 4 bases for V and 6 bases for J; bases not matched to a gene: 10. The CDR3 has 16 residues. CDR1 MGHRA and CDR2 YSYEKL come from the germline V gene. CDR3 bases: TGCGCCAGCAGCCCGCCGGACAGGGGATTGGGTCAGCCCCAGCATTTT. Translating gives CASSPPDRGLGQPQHF.

The chain links TRBV7-8 to TRBJ2-7; D possibly corresponds to TRBD2 (7 bases). CDR1 is SGHVS, CDR2 FQNEAQ, per germline. This CDR3 contains 15 residues. The V end lost 1 base, the J end lost 3 bases, and 13 bases lay between the germline ends. This CDR3 reads CASSLVRGAGYEQYF. CDR3 in DNA: TGTGCCAGCAGCTTAGTCCGGGGGGCCGGCTACGAGCAGTACTTC.

This clone was recorded a few times. This sequence joins TRBV6-2 or TRBV6-3 and TRBJ1-3; 7 bases map to TRBD1. Trimming at V came to 6 bases and at J to 1 base, leaving 9 bases not matched to a gene. The germline CDR1 and CDR2 sequences are MNHEY and SVGEGT. This CDR3 has 16 residues. CDR3 protein: CASSGGQLASGNTIYF. CDR3 DNA sequence: TGTGCCAGCAGCGGGGGACAGCTCGCATCTGGAAACACCATATATTTT.

This chain's CDR3 is CASSLGGVLTDTQYF. Written as DNA, the CDR3 is TGTGCCAGCAGCTTGGGAGGAGTGCTCACAGATACGCAGTATTTT. The chain is built from TRBV7-9 and TRBJ2-3, with D perhaps matching TRBD2 (6 bases). This CDR3 region has 15 residues. Germline-derived CDR1 and CDR2 are SEHNR and FQNEAQ (reference sequence). Trimming removed 3 bases from V and 2 bases from J, with 12 bases in between.

This clone showed up just once. The chain couples TRBV27 to TRBJ1-5; the match to TRBD1 covers 8 bases. Germline V gives CDR1 MNHEY, CDR2 SMNVEV (reference sequence). The trim removed 2 bases at V and 6 bases at J, leaving 3 bases unmatched. The CDR3 consists of 14 residues. The CDR3 sequence is CASSLQGAGQPQHF. The DNA for the CDR3 is TGTGCCAGCAGTTTACAGGGGGCGGGTCAGCCCCAGCATTTT.

The chain recombines TRBV29-1 with TRBJ1-5, with 7 bases fitting TRBD1. CDR1 and CDR2 (germline): SQVTM, ANQGSEA. V shed 7 bases, J shed 0 bases, and the junction held 3 bases outside the gene matches. This CDR3 region has 13 residues. The CDR3 reads CSARDSSNQPQHF. Here the CDR3 DNA reads TGCAGCGCCCGGGACAGTAGCAATCAGCCCCAGCATTTT.

In its sample, this clone was seen once. The J gene is TRBJ1-6, the V gene TRBV28; 9 nucleotides line up with TRBD1. The CDR3 sequence is 15 residues long. V lost 5 bases to trimming and J lost 10 bases; unmatched junction nucleotides: 9. Germline-derived CDR1 and CDR2 are MDHEN and SYDVKM. The CDR3 sequence is CASSPYRGRGSPLHF. As DNA, the CDR3 is TGTGCCAGCAGTCCATACAGGGGGCGCGGCTCACCCCTCCACTTT.

The gene calls are TRBV5-1 and TRBJ1-6; D gene unclear. This CDR3 has 15 residues. Trimming pared 2 bases from V and 5 bases from J, leaving 11 bases between. The germline V gene encodes CDR1 SGHRS and CDR2 YFSETQ. The CDR3 DNA reads as TGCGCCAGCAGCTTATTGGAAGACAATAATTCACCCCTCCACTTT. Translating it yields CASSLLEDNNSPLHF.

This clone was observed a single time. The chain is built from TRBV5-4 and TRBJ2-2; 7 bases are a match to TRBD1. The CDR3 runs 16 residues. Germline V CDR1 and CDR2: SGHNT, YYREEE (reference sequence). V was clipped by 7 bases and J by 0 bases; unmatched bases: 9. The CDR3 sequence: CASLKTGAPNTGELFF. The CDR3 DNA reads as TGTGCCAGCCTAAAAACAGGGGCTCCGAACACCGGGGAGCTGTTTTTT.

The chain joins TRBV10-3 to TRBJ1-2; a weak D match, TRBD1 (6 bases). V was trimmed by 4 bases and J by 4 bases, leaving 16 bases between them. From germline, CDR1 is ENHRY and CDR2 SYGVKD. The CDR3 loop spans 15 amino acids. CDR3 in DNA: TGTGCCATCAGTGGACGGACAGCCGGGACCTATGGCTACACCTTC. It codes for CAISGRTAGTYGYTF.

This clone was seen a single time. This sequence joins TRBV30 and TRBJ1-1; no firm D call. Trimming removed 0 bases at V and 6 bases at J, with 14 bases between. The V gene's germline CDR1 is GTSNPN and CDR2 SVGIG (reference sequence). This CDR3 comprises 14 residues. The CDR3, as DNA: TGTGCCTGGAGTGTACAAGCGGGCCGGGCTGAAGCTTTCTTT. Protein product: CAWSVQAGRAEAFF. Supplemented by reference TRBV30 and TRBJ1-1, the full variable domain reads SQTIHQWPATLVQPVGSPLSLECTVEGTSNPNLYWYRQAAGRGLQLLFYSVGIGQISSEVPQNLSASRPQDRQFILSSKKLLLSDSGFYLCAWSVQAGRAEAFFGQGTRLTVV.

The rearrangement links TRBV6-2 or TRBV6-3 to TRBJ1-1; tentatively, D is TRBD1 (6 bases). This CDR3 has 14 amino acids. V lost 4 bases to trimming and J lost 1 base, with 10 bases between them. The germline gives CDR1 MNHEY, CDR2 SVGEGT. This CDR3 is CASSSPGQNTEAFF. The CDR3 DNA follows: TGTGCCAGCAGTTCCCCGGGACAGAACACTGAAGCTTTCTTT.

This clone appeared a few times. The chain carries TRBV24-1 and TRBJ2-3; maybe TRBD2 (7 bases). Trimming took off 9 bases at V and 0 bases at J, with 15 bases between the two ends. The CDR3 is 15 residues long. CDR1 is KGHDR, CDR2 SFDVKD, per germline. The CDR3 is CATRGASGSTDTQYF. The CDR3 DNA is TGTGCCACCCGGGGGGCGAGCGGAAGCACAGATACGCAGTATTTT.